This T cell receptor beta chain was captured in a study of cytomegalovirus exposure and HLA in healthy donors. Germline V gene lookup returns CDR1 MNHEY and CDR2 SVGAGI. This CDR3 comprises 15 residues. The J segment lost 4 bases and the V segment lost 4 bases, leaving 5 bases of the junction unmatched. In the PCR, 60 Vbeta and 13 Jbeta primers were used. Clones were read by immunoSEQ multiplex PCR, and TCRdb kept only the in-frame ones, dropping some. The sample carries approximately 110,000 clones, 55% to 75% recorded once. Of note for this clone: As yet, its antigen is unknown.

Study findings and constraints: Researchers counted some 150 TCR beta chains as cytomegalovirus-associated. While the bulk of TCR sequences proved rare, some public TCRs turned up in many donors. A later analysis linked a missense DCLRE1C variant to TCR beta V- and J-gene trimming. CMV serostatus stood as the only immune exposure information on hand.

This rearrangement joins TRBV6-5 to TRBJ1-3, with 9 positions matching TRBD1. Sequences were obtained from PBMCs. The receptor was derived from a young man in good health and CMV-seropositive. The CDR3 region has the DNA TGTGCCAGCAGTTTCGCCGGGACAGGGGGAAACACCATATATTTT. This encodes CASSFAGTGGNTIYF.